This T cell receptor beta chain originates from a study of T-cell memory formation after mild COVID-19. The TCR alpha and TCR beta cDNA libraries, bearing sample barcodes and UMIs, were generated by 5'RACE using constant-segment primers. TCRdb re-analysed the 5' RACE reads in MiXCR, keeping a single row per CDR3 protein. This table holds 450,000 or so distinct CDR3 sequences, around 25% found once. This clonotype was observed a few times. The CDR3 length is 13 residues. The ends lost 7 bases at V and 5 bases at J; junction bases unmatched: 8. Germline V CDR1 and CDR2: DFQATT, SNEGSKA (reference sequence).

The TCR comes from an adult woman who had mild COVID-19 (a few samples of this study predate the infection). Cell type and time point are not known. Sequencing input: PBMCs or a T cell subset sorted from them (not recorded which). The V gene is TRBV20-1, the J gene TRBJ2-1, with 7 positions matching TRBD2. This CDR3 reads CSVPGTIHNEQFF. The CDR3 bases are TGCAGTGTCCCCGGGACTATCCACAATGAGCAGTTCTTC.